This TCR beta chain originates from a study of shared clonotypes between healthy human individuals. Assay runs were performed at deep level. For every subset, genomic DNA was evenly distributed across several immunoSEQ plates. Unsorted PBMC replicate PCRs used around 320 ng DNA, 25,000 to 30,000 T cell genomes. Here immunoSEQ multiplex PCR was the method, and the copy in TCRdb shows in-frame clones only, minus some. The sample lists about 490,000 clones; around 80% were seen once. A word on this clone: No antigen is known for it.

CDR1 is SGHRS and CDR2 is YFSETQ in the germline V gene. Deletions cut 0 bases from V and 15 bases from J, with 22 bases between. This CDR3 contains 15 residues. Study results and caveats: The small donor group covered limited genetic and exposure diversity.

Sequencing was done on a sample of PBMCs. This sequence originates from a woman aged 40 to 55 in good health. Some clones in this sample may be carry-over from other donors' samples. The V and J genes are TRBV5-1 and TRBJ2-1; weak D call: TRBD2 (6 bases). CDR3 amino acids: CASSLDPLAGSGVFF. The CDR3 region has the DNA TGCGCCAGCAGCTTGGACCCGCTGGCTGGTAGCGGCGTGTTCTTC.